This TCR beta chain was observed in a study of cytomegalovirus exposure and HLA in healthy donors. General study points: About 180 TCR beta chains were listed as cytomegalovirus-associated. Per a prior analysis, the majority of TCR beta V segments were productive roughly 87% or roughly 30% of the time. Published work reported that the classifier diagnosed cytomegalovirus status with high specificity and sensitivity.

Of note for this clone: Its antigen is still unknown.

The PCR had 60 Vbeta and 13 Jbeta primers. Original data processing: Later reanalysis found 80 million or so unique TCR beta chains, about 10 million of them shared. Sequencing used immunoSEQ multiplex PCR; TCRdb keeps in-frame clones, though not all of them. V, J and clone size were drawn from that table, and D and trimming were deduced from the DNA. The top ten hold 1.5% to 2% of the sample, which has approximately 140,000 clones, 77% seen once. With 0 bases removed from V and 2 bases from J, the gap between germline ends came to 7 bases. Germline V lookup: CDR1 KGHSH, CDR2 LQKENI. The CDR3 consists of 15 residues.

Input material: PBMCs. The V and J genes are TRBV18 and TRBJ2-2, with TRBD2 as a possible D gene (5 bases). This receptor was obtained from a female donor in good health and CMV-seronegative. The CDR3 reads CASSPPGRNTGELFF. Written as DNA, the CDR3 is TGTGCCAGCTCACCACCGGGGAGAAACACCGGGGAGCTGTTTTTT.